Listed below are T cell receptor beta chains from one sample, sequenced in a study of CD8 T cells in ankylosing spondylitis. One entry per CDR3 protein results from TCRdb running MiXCR on the 5' RACE reads. The sample lists about 140,000 distinct CDR3 sequences, 7% to 10% occurring once. Sequencing was done on a sample of synovial fluid, either unsorted or a sorted T cell fraction (not recorded which). The origin of the receptors is a male donor with ankylosing spondylitis. Each CDR3 is given with its conserved first and last residue. The order of the fields is D gene, J gene, V gene, clone size, CDR3 DNA, CDR3 protein. A D gene is named only where the DNA matches it firmly. The listing skips clone size in some rows; elsewhere it reads once, few, many or a size class.

NA | TRBJ1-5 | TRBV28 | NA | TGTGCCAGCAGTTTTCGGGCGGCCAGGGATCAGCCCCAGCATTTT | CASSFRAARDQPQHF
NA | TRBJ2-7 | TRBV29-1 | NA | TGCAGCGTTGTTCGTCGAGGTTTGACCTACGAGCAGTACTTC | CSVVRRGLTYEQYF
NA | TRBJ2-1 | TRBV28 | many | TGTGCCAGCAGTATCCGTCTACAGGGCTACAATGAGCAGTTCTTC | CASSIRLQGYNEQFF
TRBD1 | TRBJ1-2 | TRBV28 | many | TGTGCCAGCAGTTTACAGGGGGCGAATGTTGGCTACACCTTC | CASSLQGANVGYTF
NA | TRBJ2-5 | TRBV2 | many | TGTGCCAGCAGTGAACGAAGGCGCAACCAAGAGACCCAGTACTTC | CASSERRRNQETQYF
NA | TRBJ2-3 | TRBV6-1 | many | TGTGCCAGTAAAACAGGGAGGAAAACAGATACGCAGTATTTT | CASKTGRKTDTQYF
NA | TRBJ2-2 | TRBV21-1 | few | TGTGCCAGCAGCGGCCGGGACATCATCGCGAACACCGGGGAGCTGTTTTTT | CASSGRDIIANTGELFF
NA | TRBJ2-5 | TRBV5-4 | few | TGTGCCAGCACCGACGCCAACCAAGAGACCCAGTACTTC | CASTDANQETQYF
NA | TRBJ2-2 | TRBV4-1 | many | TGCGCCAGCAGCCAAGGGACGTGGGACCCGAACACCGGGGAGCTGTTTTTT | CASSQGTWDPNTGELFF
NA | TRBJ2-3 | TRBV27 | many | TGTGCCAGCAGTTCTACCCCGCTAGGATGGACAGATACGCAGTATTTT | CASSSTPLGWTDTQYF
NA | TRBJ1-4 | TRBV6-1 | many | TGTGCCAGCAGTCCCCGCGGAGAAGGGCTGAAAAAACTGTTTTTT | CASSPRGEGLKKLFF
NA | TRBJ2-3 | TRBV27 | many | TGTGCCAGCAGCTACTATGCTTGGGGGACGCAGTATTTT | CASSYYAWGTQYF
TRBD1 | TRBJ2-1 | TRBV12-3/TRBV12-4 | many | TGTGCCAGCAGTTCCGGACAGGGAGGTGACAATGAGCAGTTCTTC | CASSSGQGGDNEQFF
NA | TRBJ2-1 | TRBV7-9 | many | TGTGCCAGCAGCTTAGGTCGGGGTAACAATGAGCAGTTCTTC | CASSLGRGNNEQFF
NA | TRBJ1-2 | TRBV5-1 | few | TGCGCCAGCAGCGTGGGACGGCCCTATGGCTACACCTTC | CASSVGRPYGYTF
TRBD2 | TRBJ2-5 | TRBV5-6 | NA | TGTGCCAGCAGCCCGCGGACTAGCGGGGGGGAAGGGGAGACCCAGTACTTC | CASSPRTSGGEGETQYF
NA | TRBJ2-5 | TRBV6-1 | NA | TGTGCCAGCGGCCGACTTCCGGGTCGAGAGACCCAGTACTTC | CASGRLPGRETQYF
NA | TRBJ2-3 | TRBV24-1 | many | TGTGCCACCAGTGATCTTAGGATGGCAGATACGCAGTATTTT | CATSDLRMADTQYF
NA | TRBJ2-3 | TRBV10-3 | many | TGTGCCATCAGTGATATTGGACAGTTCACAGATACGCAGTATTTT | CAISDIGQFTDTQYF
TRBD1 | TRBJ2-7 | TRBV5-1 | few | TGCGCCAGCAGCTTAGGGACCGGGACAGGGGGCCGCGAGCAGTACTTC | CASSLGTGTGGREQYF
NA | TRBJ1-5 | TRBV30 | many | TGTGCCTGGAGTGTTGGGTTCAATCAGCCCCAGCATTTT | CAWSVGFNQPQHF
NA | TRBJ1-1 | TRBV10-3 | many | TGTGCCATCAGGACCGGGAGGGGAACTGAAGCTTTCTTT | CAIRTGRGTEAFF
TRBD2 | TRBJ2-7 | TRBV20-1 | few | TGCAGTGCTAGTGATAGCGGGAGGAGCTCCTACGAGCAGTACTTC | CSASDSGRSSYEQYF
NA | TRBJ1-2 | TRBV6-1 | NA | TGTGCCAGCAGTGAACAGGGTCGTAGTGGCTACACCTTC | CASSEQGRSGYTF
TRBD1 | TRBJ2-4 | TRBV20-1 | many | TGCAGTGCCTTAGACTCCGGGACAGGGAGGGCCAAAAACATTCAGTACTTC | CSALDSGTGRAKNIQYF
TRBD2 | TRBJ2-7 | TRBV3-1 | NA | TGTGCCAGCAGCCTTAGGCTTAGCGGGGCCATCTCCTACGAGCAGTACTTC | CASSLRLSGAISYEQYF
TRBD1 | TRBJ1-5 | TRBV30 | NA | TGTGCCTGGAGTCCACGGACAGGGGGCTCCCCCAATCAGCCCCAGCATTTT | CAWSPRTGGSPNQPQHF
NA | TRBJ1-1 | TRBV5-5 | NA | TGTGCCAGCAGCCGCGGGGTCTCGAACACTGAAGCTTTCTTT | CASSRGVSNTEAFF
NA | TRBJ2-1 | TRBV4-1 | few | TGCGCCAGCAGCCAAGTAAGGGGGGGAAGGAATGAGCAGTTCTTC | CASSQVRGGRNEQFF
TRBD2 | TRBJ2-4 | TRBV20-1 | many | TGCAGTGCCCCGACTAGCGGGACCGGGAGAGCCAAAAACATTCAGTACTTC | CSAPTSGTGRAKNIQYF
TRBD1 | TRBJ1-4 | TRBV6-1 | many | TGTGCCAGCAGCAGACAGGGGGGGGGTGAAAAACTGTTTTTT | CASSRQGGGEKLFF
TRBD1 | TRBJ1-4 | TRBV7-2 | many | TGTGCCAGCAGCCGGACAGGGGGGAATGAAAAACTGTTTTTT | CASSRTGGNEKLFF
NA | TRBJ1-2 | TRBV20-1 | many | TGCAGTGCTAGAGGGTCTAACTATGGCTACACCTTC | CSARGSNYGYTF
TRBD1 | TRBJ2-6 | TRBV5-1 | NA | TGCGCCAGCAGCTTGGAGGGGGCACTCCAATCTGGGGCCAACGTCCTGACTTTC | CASSLEGALQSGANVLTF
NA | TRBJ2-7 | TRBV14 | many | TGTGCCAGCAGGAGGATGGGATTCAGAGAGCAGTACTTC | CASRRMGFREQYF
NA | TRBJ2-1 | TRBV7-2 | NA | TGTGCCAGCAGCTTAGCCAGTCTTGGGAAGCCTATCAGTCGGGGGTTCAATGAGCAGTTCTTC | CASSLASLGKPISRGFNEQFF
NA | TRBJ2-3 | TRBV4-3 | NA | TGCGCCAGCAGCCAAGGGGGGGACTTAGGAGATACGCAGTATTTT | CASSQGGDLGDTQYF
TRBD1 | TRBJ1-1 | TRBV6-1 | few | TGTGCCAGCAGTGACTGGACAGGGGGCACCACTGAAGCTTTCTTT | CASSDWTGGTTEAFF
NA | TRBJ2-3 | TRBV9 | few | TGTGCCAGCAGCGTAGGAGGGCATGATGGAGATACGCAGTATTTT | CASSVGGHDGDTQYF
NA | TRBJ2-3 | TRBV3-1 | NA | TGTGCCAGCAGCCAAGATCTAGGGATAGGGGCGGATACGCAGTATTTT | CASSQDLGIGADTQYF
NA | TRBJ1-1 | TRBV5-1 | few | TGCGCCAGCAGCTTGTCGGTCAGCAGGCTGAACACTGAAGCTTTCTTT | CASSLSVSRLNTEAFF
TRBD2 | TRBJ2-5 | TRBV6-6 | few | TGTGCCAGCAGTCCCGGGAGGGAGACCCAGTACTTC | CASSPGRETQYF
NA | TRBJ2-7 | TRBV21-1 | few | TGTGCCAGCACCAGAGGACTGGATAGCTCCTACGAGCAGTACTTC | CASTRGLDSSYEQYF
TRBD2 | TRBJ2-1 | TRBV20-1 | many | TGCAGTGCCCTGCGGACTAGCGGGGCACATGAGCAGTTCTTC | CSALRTSGAHEQFF
NA | TRBJ2-3 | TRBV7-2 | many | TGTGCCAGCAGCTTCGGCGGGCCAGATACGCAGTATTTT | CASSFGGPDTQYF
NA | TRBJ2-3 | TRBV20-1 | many | TGCAGTGCTAGACCCTGGACAGGGAGGGGCACAGATACGCAGTATTTT | CSARPWTGRGTDTQYF
NA | TRBJ2-1 | TRBV7-6 | NA | TGTGCCAGCAGCCCCCGTCAGGGATACCTTGCCGGTGAGCAGTTCTTC | CASSPRQGYLAGEQFF
NA | TRBJ1-4 | TRBV20-1 | many | TGCAGTGCTAGTGCAGGGAATAATGAAAAACTGTTTTTT | CSASAGNNEKLFF
NA | TRBJ2-1 | TRBV11-1 | many | TGTGCCAGCAGCTTAGGTCTCGCGGGTCGTACTACGACTTACAATGAGCAGTTCTTC | CASSLGLAGRTTTYNEQFF
NA | TRBJ2-1 | TRBV5-1 | many | TGCGCCAGCAGCTTGAACGGAGTGGGGCTACTCAATGAGCAGTTCTTC | CASSLNGVGLLNEQFF
NA | TRBJ1-1 | TRBV6-2/TRBV6-3 | many | TGTGCCAGCAGTTACCACCACAGGGACTGGAACACTGAAGCTTTCTTT | CASSYHHRDWNTEAFF
NA | TRBJ2-7 | TRBV5-1 | many | TGCGCCAGCAGCTCCGGAGACAGAACCGGCTCCTACGAGCAGTACTTC | CASSSGDRTGSYEQYF
NA | TRBJ2-1 | TRBV19 | NA | TGTGCCAGTAGTCGGGGGATGGACAATGAGCAGTTCTTC | CASSRGMDNEQFF
TRBD2 | TRBJ2-1 | TRBV20-1 | NA | TGCAGTGCTCACCTAGCGGGGGGTAGCTCCTACAATGAGCAGTTCTTC | CSAHLAGGSSYNEQFF